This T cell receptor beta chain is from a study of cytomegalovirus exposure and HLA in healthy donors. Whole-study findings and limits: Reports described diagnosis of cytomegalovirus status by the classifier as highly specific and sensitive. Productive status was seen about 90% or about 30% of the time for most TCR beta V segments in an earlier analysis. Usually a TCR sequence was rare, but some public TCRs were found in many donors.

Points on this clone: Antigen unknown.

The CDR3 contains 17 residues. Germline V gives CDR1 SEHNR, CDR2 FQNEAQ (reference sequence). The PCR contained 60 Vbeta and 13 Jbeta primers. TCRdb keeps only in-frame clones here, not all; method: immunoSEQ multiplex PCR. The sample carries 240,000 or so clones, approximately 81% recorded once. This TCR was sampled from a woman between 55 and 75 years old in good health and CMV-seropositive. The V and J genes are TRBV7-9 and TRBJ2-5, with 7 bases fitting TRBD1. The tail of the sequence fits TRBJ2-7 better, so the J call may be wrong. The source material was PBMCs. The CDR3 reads CASSPNYYRGPPYEQYF. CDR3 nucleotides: TGTGCCAGCAGCCCCAACTACTACAGGGGCCCCCCCTACGAGCAGTACTTC.